This is a list of T cell receptor beta chains from one sample in a study of blood T cell repertoires in COVID-19. Repertoires were generated with immunoSEQ multiplex PCR, while TCRdb's copy carries only in-frame clones and drops some. This table has over 250,000 clones, around 86% appearing once. What was sequenced was peripheral blood. Receptor source: a man between 40 and 49 years old who had recovered from COVID-19. Both conserved end residues are part of each CDR3. D genes are given only for firm matches. Clone size is given for some rows only: seen once, a few or many times, or a class if the clone is expanded.

abundance: NA; d_gene: NA; v_gene: TRBV2; j_gene: TRBJ2-5; CDR3nt: TGTGCCAGCAGTCCCCGGGGACTCCTACAAGAGACCCAGTACTTC; CDR3aa: CASSPRGLLQETQYF
abundance: NA; d_gene: TRBD2; v_gene: TRBV9; j_gene: TRBJ2-1; CDR3nt: TGTGCCAGCAGCCCTGGACTAGCGGTCTCCTACAATGAGCAGTTCTTC; CDR3aa: CASSPGLAVSYNEQFF
abundance: NA; d_gene: NA; v_gene: TRBV9; j_gene: TRBJ2-2; CDR3nt: TGTGCCAGCAGCGGCGGGCATCCTCTAACCGGGGAGCTGTTTTTT; CDR3aa: CASSGGHPLTGELFF
abundance: NA; d_gene: TRBD1; v_gene: TRBV9; j_gene: TRBJ1-2; CDR3nt: TGTGCCAGCAGCGTAGATCCGACAGGGGGTCCCAATGGCTACACCTTC; CDR3aa: CASSVDPTGGPNGYTF
abundance: once; d_gene: NA; v_gene: TRBV2; j_gene: TRBJ1-1; CDR3nt: TGTGCCAGCAGTGTCCGAACAGGGTACGGAGGCACTGAAGCTTTCTTT; CDR3aa: CASSVRTGYGGTEAFF
abundance: NA; d_gene: NA; v_gene: TRBV5-4; j_gene: TRBJ2-3; CDR3nt: TGTGCCAGCAGCTTGGACTCCCTAGTTGTATCCGCAGATACGCAGTATTTT; CDR3aa: CASSLDSLVVSADTQYF
abundance: once; d_gene: NA; v_gene: TRBV6-5; j_gene: TRBJ2-5; CDR3nt: TGTGCCAGCAGCCGCACCGGAGAGACCCAGTACTTC; CDR3aa: CASSRTGETQYF
abundance: NA; d_gene: TRBD1; v_gene: TRBV5-4; j_gene: TRBJ1-4; CDR3nt: TGTGCCAGCAGCCCCGGCGGCAGGGGGAATGAAAAACTGTTTTTT; CDR3aa: CASSPGGRGNEKLFF
abundance: few; d_gene: NA; v_gene: TRBV24-1; j_gene: TRBJ2-1; CDR3nt: TGTGCCACCAGTGATGCGGGCAAAAGCTCCTACAATGAGCAGTTCTTC; CDR3aa: CATSDAGKSSYNEQFF
abundance: NA; d_gene: TRBD1; v_gene: TRBV27; j_gene: TRBJ2-5; CDR3nt: TGTGCCAGCAGTTCCCTGGGACAGATGTCCAGGGAAGAGACCCAGTACTTC; CDR3aa: CASSSLGQMSREETQYF
abundance: NA; d_gene: TRBD2; v_gene: TRBV5-1; j_gene: TRBJ2-5; CDR3nt: TGCGCCAGCAGCCCGAATGGGCTAGCGGGACGAGAGACCCAGTACTTC; CDR3aa: CASSPNGLAGRETQYF
abundance: NA; d_gene: TRBD1; v_gene: TRBV19; j_gene: TRBJ1-3; CDR3nt: TGTGCCAGTAGGCCGGGGACAGGGGTATCAAACACCATATATTTT; CDR3aa: CASRPGTGVSNTIYF
abundance: NA; d_gene: NA; v_gene: TRBV30; j_gene: TRBJ2-1; CDR3nt: TGTGCCTGCCTACTAGAACACAATGAGCAGTTCTTC; CDR3aa: CACLLEHNEQFF
abundance: NA; d_gene: TRBD2; v_gene: TRBV5-8; j_gene: TRBJ2-1; CDR3nt: TGTGCCAGCAGCCCCGGGACGGGGGGGTCCTACAATGAGCAGTTCTTC; CDR3aa: CASSPGTGGSYNEQFF
abundance: NA; d_gene: TRBD1; v_gene: TRBV2; j_gene: TRBJ1-6; CDR3nt: TGTGCCAGCAGCCTGACAGGGCTACCCCTCCACTTT; CDR3aa: CASSLTGLPLHF
abundance: NA; d_gene: NA; v_gene: TRBV30; j_gene: TRBJ1-2; CDR3nt: TGTGCCTGGAGTCTTCCAGGTCCCAACTATGGCTACACCTTC; CDR3aa: CAWSLPGPNYGYTF
abundance: NA; d_gene: TRBD2; v_gene: TRBV3-1/TRBV3-2; j_gene: TRBJ2-1; CDR3nt: TGTGCCAGCAGCCAAGTCCTAGCGGGGGGGCCCGGGAGGAATGAGCAGTTCTTC; CDR3aa: CASSQVLAGGPGRNEQFF
abundance: few; d_gene: NA; v_gene: TRBV5-5; j_gene: TRBJ1-6; CDR3nt: TGTGCCAGCAGCGCGTCGGGGAGGGGCTCACCCCTCCACTTT; CDR3aa: CASSASGRGSPLHF
abundance: NA; d_gene: TRBD1; v_gene: TRBV3-1/TRBV3-2; j_gene: TRBJ2-7; CDR3nt: TGTGCCAGCAGCCAAGATGGGTGGACAGGTTCCTACGAGCAGTACTTC; CDR3aa: CASSQDGWTGSYEQYF
abundance: NA; d_gene: TRBD1; v_gene: TRBV3-1/TRBV3-2; j_gene: TRBJ2-4; CDR3nt: TGTGCCAGCAGCCAAGACCACGAACAGGGGGGTAAGGCAACCAAAAACATTCAGTACTTC; CDR3aa: CASSQDHEQGGKATKNIQYF
abundance: NA; d_gene: TRBD1; v_gene: TRBV6-5; j_gene: TRBJ1-2; CDR3nt: TGTGCCAGCAGTTACTCGGCAGGGGGTGTTGTAGATGGCTACACCTTC; CDR3aa: CASSYSAGGVVDGYTF
abundance: NA; d_gene: NA; v_gene: TRBV7-9; j_gene: TRBJ1-2; CDR3nt: TGTGCCAGCAGCTTAAGTAACAGGGACTATGGCTACACCTTC; CDR3aa: CASSLSNRDYGYTF
abundance: once; d_gene: NA; v_gene: TRBV18; j_gene: TRBJ2-2; CDR3nt: TGTGCCAGCTCACCACTCCCGCCCTTGATGAGTGCCGGGGAGCTGTTTTTT; CDR3aa: CASSPLPPLMSAGELFF
abundance: NA; d_gene: TRBD1; v_gene: TRBV27; j_gene: TRBJ1-1; CDR3nt: TGTGCCAGCAGCCGCGGACAGGGAATGGGTAGCACTGAAGCTTTCTTT; CDR3aa: CASSRGQGMGSTEAFF
abundance: NA; d_gene: NA; v_gene: TRBV29-1; j_gene: TRBJ1-1; CDR3nt: TGCAGTGAGGGGGGGCCGGGGACTGAAGCTTTCTTT; CDR3aa: CSEGGPGTEAFF
abundance: NA; d_gene: TRBD1; v_gene: TRBV5-1; j_gene: TRBJ1-1; CDR3nt: TGCGCCAGCAGCGCAACAGGGGTGAGCACTGAAGCTTTCTTT; CDR3aa: CASSATGVSTEAFF
abundance: NA; d_gene: NA; v_gene: TRBV5-1; j_gene: TRBJ1-1; CDR3nt: TGCGCCAGCAGCTTGGTTACGGGGAACACTGAAGCTTTCTTT; CDR3aa: CASSLVTGNTEAFF
abundance: few; d_gene: NA; v_gene: TRBV6-6; j_gene: TRBJ1-6; CDR3nt: TGTGCCAGCAGTTCAATGCCCAGTCATAATTCACCCCTCCACTTT; CDR3aa: CASSSMPSHNSPLHF
abundance: NA; d_gene: TRBD1; v_gene: TRBV19; j_gene: TRBJ2-7; CDR3nt: TGTGCCAGAGGACAGGGAGGATACGAGCAGTACTTC; CDR3aa: CARGQGGYEQYF
abundance: NA; d_gene: NA; v_gene: TRBV7-9; j_gene: TRBJ2-1; CDR3nt: TGTGCCAGCAGCTTAGCGGGACACATGAGCTCCTACAATGAGCAGTTCTTC; CDR3aa: CASSLAGHMSSYNEQFF
abundance: NA; d_gene: TRBD1; v_gene: TRBV5-1; j_gene: TRBJ1-1; CDR3nt: TGCGCCAGCAGCTTAGGACAGGGGTTATACACTGAAGCTTTCTTT; CDR3aa: CASSLGQGLYTEAFF
abundance: NA; d_gene: NA; v_gene: TRBV6-5; j_gene: TRBJ2-1; CDR3nt: TGTGCCAGCAGCCCCGGGAAAGAGCGAAAGCAGTTCTTC; CDR3aa: CASSPGKERKQFF
abundance: many; d_gene: NA; v_gene: TRBV9; j_gene: TRBJ1-6; CDR3nt: TGTGCCAGCAGCCTCCGTGTTGAGGGGGACCCCCTCCACTTT; CDR3aa: CASSLRVEGDPLHF
abundance: NA; d_gene: NA; v_gene: TRBV25-1; j_gene: TRBJ1-1; CDR3nt: TGTGCCAGCAGTGATAGGGGAAACACTGAAGCTTTCTTT; CDR3aa: CASSDRGNTEAFF
abundance: NA; d_gene: NA; v_gene: TRBV29-1; j_gene: TRBJ1-3; CDR3nt: TGCAGCGTAACACCGAACTCTGGAAACACCATATATTTT; CDR3aa: CSVTPNSGNTIYF
abundance: NA; d_gene: NA; v_gene: TRBV7-9; j_gene: TRBJ1-4; CDR3nt: TGTGCCAGCAGCCAAGGACAGATTAATGAAAAACTGTTTTTT; CDR3aa: CASSQGQINEKLFF
abundance: NA; d_gene: TRBD2; v_gene: TRBV6-5; j_gene: TRBJ2-3; CDR3nt: TGTGCCAGCAATCTTAACTCAGCGGGGGGGAATAAGTATTTT; CDR3aa: CASNLNSAGGNKYF
abundance: NA; d_gene: TRBD1; v_gene: TRBV5-8; j_gene: TRBJ1-1; CDR3nt: TGTGCCAGCCGACGGACAGGGTCGGGCCCTGAAGCTTTCTTT; CDR3aa: CASRRTGSGPEAFF
abundance: NA; d_gene: TRBD2; v_gene: TRBV19; j_gene: TRBJ2-7; CDR3nt: TGTGCCAGTAGTCCCCTGGGACTAGCGGGGGGGCCCGAGCAGTACTTC; CDR3aa: CASSPLGLAGGPEQYF
abundance: few; d_gene: TRBD2; v_gene: TRBV10-1; j_gene: TRBJ2-2; CDR3nt: TGCGCCAGAAGTGGAACTAGCGGGGGGCGGTTTGACACCGGGGAGCTGTTTTTT; CDR3aa: CARSGTSGGRFDTGELFF
abundance: NA; d_gene: NA; v_gene: TRBV6-2/TRBV6-3; j_gene: TRBJ2-4; CDR3nt: TGTGCCAGCAGTCGACAGAGGACAGCCAAAAACATTCAGTACTTC; CDR3aa: CASSRQRTAKNIQYF
abundance: NA; d_gene: NA; v_gene: TRBV11-2; j_gene: TRBJ2-7; CDR3nt: TGTGCCAGCAGCCCACTATACGAGCAGTACTTC; CDR3aa: CASSPLYEQYF
abundance: NA; d_gene: NA; v_gene: TRBV12-3/TRBV12-4; j_gene: TRBJ1-2; CDR3nt: TGTGCCAGCAGTTTCGGGGTCGGCTATGGCTACACCTTC; CDR3aa: CASSFGVGYGYTF
abundance: NA; d_gene: NA; v_gene: TRBV5-4; j_gene: TRBJ2-3; CDR3nt: TGTGCCAGCAGAGCAACCGGGATCCCCACAGATACGCAGTATTTT; CDR3aa: CASRATGIPTDTQYF
abundance: NA; d_gene: TRBD2; v_gene: TRBV30; j_gene: TRBJ2-1; CDR3nt: TGTGCCTCCACCCGGCTAGCGGTAAGGGGTGAGCAGTTCTTC; CDR3aa: CASTRLAVRGEQFF